This T cell receptor beta chain emerged from a study of control samples from healthy donors and cancer patients. The repertoire was sequenced with immunoSEQ multiplex PCR; TCRdb's copy has only in-frame clones and lacks some. This table has around 99,000 clones, roughly 89% appearing once. With 3 bases clipped from V and 3 bases from J, the junction kept 10 bases outside the gene matches. Germline CDR1 LGHNA, CDR2 YSLEER. This CDR3 contains 17 residues. This clonotype originated in a woman between 45 and 60 years old in good health. V gene TRBV4-3 combines with J gene TRBJ1-2, with 10 bases matching TRBD1. The sample comprised blood. CDR3 DNA: TGCGCCAGCAGCCAGGCTACGACCGGGACAGGGGACTATGGCTACACCTTC. It encodes CASSQATTGTGDYGYTF.